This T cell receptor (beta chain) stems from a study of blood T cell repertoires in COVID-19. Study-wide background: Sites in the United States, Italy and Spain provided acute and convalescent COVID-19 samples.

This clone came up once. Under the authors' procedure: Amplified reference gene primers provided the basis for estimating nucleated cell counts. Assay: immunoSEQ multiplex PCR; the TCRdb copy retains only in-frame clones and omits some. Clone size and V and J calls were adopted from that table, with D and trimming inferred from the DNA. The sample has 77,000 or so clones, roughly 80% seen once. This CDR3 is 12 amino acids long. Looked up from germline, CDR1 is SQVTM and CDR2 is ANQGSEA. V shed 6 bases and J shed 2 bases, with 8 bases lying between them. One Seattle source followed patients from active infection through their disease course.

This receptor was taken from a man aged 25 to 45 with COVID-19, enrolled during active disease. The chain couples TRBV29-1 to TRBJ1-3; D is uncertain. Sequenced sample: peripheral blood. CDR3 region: CSVRVTGNTIYF. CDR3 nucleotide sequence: TGCAGCGTGAGGGTCACTGGAAACACCATATATTTT.